What follows are 19 T cell receptor beta chains derived from one specimen sequenced in a study of T-cell memory formation after mild COVID-19. TCRdb processed the 5' RACE reads anew with MiXCR; each CDR3 protein has one entry. This table has under 250,000 distinct CDR3 sequences, roughly a tenth appearing once. The sequenced sample consisted of PBMCs or a T cell subset sorted from them (not recorded which). The receptors come from a man aged 18 to 29 who had mild COVID-19 (a few samples of this study predate the infection). Cell type and time point are not known.

The V gene is TRBV20-1, the J gene TRBJ2-4; 10 positions agree with TRBD2. Germline CDR1 DFQATT, CDR2 SNEGSKA (reference sequence). This CDR3 spans 16 amino acids. V gave up 4 bases and J gave up 4 bases; unmatched junction bases: 10. CDR3 sequence: CSAISGIAGGKNIQYF. CDR3 nucleotides: TGCAGTGCTATATCGGGAATAGCGGGGGGAAAAAACATTCAGTACTTC.

This clonotype turned up a few times. The chain is built from TRBV6-2 or TRBV6-3 and TRBJ2-1; 9 bases are shared with TRBD2. This CDR3 has 15 amino acids. The germline gives CDR1 MNHEY, CDR2 SVGEGT. V dropped 5 bases and J dropped 4; count of bases not matched to a gene: 6. The DNA for the CDR3 is TGTGCCAGCAGTACGCAGCTAGCGGGGTACAATGAGCAGTTCTTC. This translates into CASSTQLAGYNEQFF.

This clonotype has just a few counts. The chain recombines TRBV4-2 with TRBJ1-2, with D possibly being TRBD1 (6 bases). The CDR3 sequence is 15 residues long. Germline CDR1 and CDR2: LGHNA and YNFKEQ. Trimming stripped 0 bases from V and 0 bases from J, with 8 bases between. The CDR3 here is CASSQEQGPNYGYTF. The DNA of the CDR3 is TGTGCCAGCAGCCAAGAACAGGGTCCTAACTATGGCTACACCTTC.

The chain couples TRBV20-1 to TRBJ2-1; TRBD2 matches 9 bases. The CDR3 length is 16 residues. Germline CDR1 and CDR2: DFQATT and SNEGSKA (reference sequence). With V trimmed by 5 bases and J by 5 bases, 13 bases remained unmatched. CDR3 in DNA: TGCAGTGCTCCACCCGGGCGGCGGGGGGGCCACAATGAGCAGTTCTTC. Translating gives CSAPPGRRGGHNEQFF.

CDR3 in amino acids: CASSPLGRTEAFF. For the CDR3, the DNA is TGTGCCAGCAGTCCCTTAGGGCGCACTGAAGCTTTCTTT. This chain joins TRBV12-3 or TRBV12-4 and TRBJ1-1; no clear D gene. The CDR3 spans 13 residues. Deletions cut 5 bases from V and 4 bases from J, with 11 bases between.

This clonotype was seen more than once but under ten times. The genes are TRBV6-6 and TRBJ2-1, with 12 bases fitting TRBD2. V lost 8 bases and J lost 8; bases outside the gene matches: 7. The CDR3 consists of 14 residues. Germline V lookup: CDR1 MNHNY, CDR2 SVGAGI (reference sequence). The CDR3 is CASQLAGGRYEQFF. The CDR3 nucleotides read TGTGCCAGCCAACTAGCGGGGGGAAGGTATGAGCAGTTCTTC.

This clonotype was counted only a few times. The chain joins TRBV5-1 to TRBJ2-3, with 8 nucleotides matching TRBD2. V lost 1 base and J lost 6; bases outside the gene matches: 4. The CDR3 has 14 residues. CDR1 SGHRS and CDR2 YFSETQ come from the germline V gene. CDR3 DNA sequence: TGCGCCAGCAGCTTGCTCGGGGGGGAGGATACGCAGTATTTT. It specifies CASSLLGGEDTQYF.

This clonotype was detected a few times. The V call is TRBV6-5, the J call TRBJ2-5, with D uncertain. Germline V lookup: CDR1 MNHEY, CDR2 SVGAGI. This CDR3 has 13 amino acids. V was clipped by 6 bases and J by 0 bases, with 8 bases between them. For the CDR3, the DNA is TGTGCCAGCAGGTCGCCGAACCAAGAGACCCAGTACTTC. Its translation is CASRSPNQETQYF.

V usage is TRBV20-1 and J usage is TRBJ2-3; D is unresolved. Germline values: CDR1 DFQATT, CDR2 SNEGSKA (reference sequence). This CDR3 has 12 residues. The V and J ends lost 2 bases and 7 bases respectively, with 10 bases between them. CDR3 loop: CSARLGTNTQYF. The CDR3 DNA reads TGCAGTGCTAGACTAGGAACGAATACGCAGTATTTT.

The chain has TRBV28 and TRBJ2-1, with D unresolved. The CDR3 is 12 amino acids. From germline, CDR1 is MDHEN and CDR2 SYDVKM. The V and J ends lost 5 bases and 8 bases respectively, with 10 bases between them. CDR3 in DNA: TGTGCCAGCAGTACACGGGTCCATGAGCAGTTCTTC. This codes for CASSTRVHEQFF.

The DNA for the CDR3 is TGTGCCAGCAGTTTATCGGGTTTCGGGGGCTACACCTTC. This encodes CASSLSGFGGYTF. The chain recombines TRBV27 with TRBJ1-2; D is unresolved. Germline loops: CDR1 MNHEY, CDR2 SMNVEV (reference sequence). V lost 0 bases, J lost 8 bases, and 10 bases lay in between. The CDR3 runs 13 residues.

This clonotype was seen many times. This chain links TRBV12-3 or TRBV12-4 with TRBJ2-3, with 9 bases lining up with TRBD2. Germline trimming cut 7 bases from V and 2 bases from J; bases unmatched to any gene: 10. The length of the CDR3 is 16 residues. In DNA, the CDR3 is TGTGCCAGCACTCAATTTGGACTAGCGATCACAGATACGCAGTATTTT. As protein: CASTQFGLAITDTQYF.

Only a few counts were recorded for this clonotype. This chain connects TRBV20-1 to TRBJ2-3; 13 bases line up with TRBD2. Germline V lookup: CDR1 DFQATT, CDR2 SNEGSKA (reference sequence). The CDR3 sequence is 16 residues long. The J segment lost 8 bases and the V segment lost 1 base, leaving 9 bases of the junction unmatched. CDR3 residues: CSARGSLAGGLATQYF. The CDR3 DNA is TGCAGTGCTAGAGGATCACTAGCGGGGGGGCTGGCTACGCAGTATTTT.

This clonotype was counted ten times or more. The V and J genes are TRBV12-3 or TRBV12-4 and TRBJ2-4, with TRBD2 identical over 12 bases. J was trimmed by 3 bases and V by 5 bases; bases with no gene match: 8. CDR3 length equals 17 residues. The CDR3 sequence: CASSTLAGGLGKNIQYF. The CDR3 DNA is TGTGCCAGCAGTACGCTAGCGGGGGGGCTTGGCAAAAACATTCAGTACTTC.

V and J are TRBV6-2 or TRBV6-3 and TRBJ1-4; tentative D call: TRBD1 (5 bases). V lost 2 bases and J 7 bases, leaving 14 bases between the germline ends. The CDR3 is 15 amino acids. Germline lookup yields CDR1 MNHEY and CDR2 SVGEGT. The CDR3 DNA reads as TGTGCCAGCAGTTACGGCGTGGAGGGGACTGAAAAACTGTTTTTT. This encodes CASSYGVEGTEKLFF.

The rearrangement joins TRBV20-1 to TRBJ2-3; 9 nucleotides align to TRBD2. The germline V gene encodes CDR1 DFQATT and CDR2 SNEGSKA (reference sequence). The CDR3 sequence is 14 residues long. Trimming took 1 base from V and 3 from J; bases not matched to a gene: 2. In DNA, the CDR3 is TGCAGTGCTAGAGCTAGCGGGGCGACAGATACGCAGTATTTT. Residues: CSARASGATDTQYF.

This clonotype appeared a few times. The chain carries TRBV27 and TRBJ2-5; D is unresolved. The CDR3 sequence is 14 residues long. Germline lookup yields CDR1 MNHEY and CDR2 SMNVEV (reference sequence). With 5 bases removed from V and 7 bases from J, the gap between germline ends came to 17 bases. The CDR3: CASSLPGPWGTQYF. Here the CDR3 DNA reads TGTGCCAGCAGTCTACCCGGGCCCTGGGGGACCCAGTACTTC.

This clonotype was recorded a few times. The gene calls are TRBV2 and TRBJ2-3; 8 bases match TRBD1. The germline V gene has CDR1 SNHLY and CDR2 FYNNEI. The CDR3 totals 14 residues. With 6 bases clipped from V and 4 bases from J, the junction kept 6 bases outside the gene matches. The CDR3 sequence: CASSGQGPSDTQYF. CDR3 DNA sequence: TGTGCCAGCAGCGGACAGGGACCCTCAGATACGCAGTATTTT.

In this sample, this clonotype turned up a few times. The chain is built from TRBV29-1 and TRBJ1-6, with D possibly TRBD1 on 5 matching bases. Germline V gene data show CDR1 as SQVTM and CDR2 as ANQGSEA. Trimming pared 4 bases from V and 6 bases from J, leaving 10 bases between. This CDR3 contains 13 residues. The CDR3 reads CSVGEGFNSPLHF. The CDR3 region has the DNA TGCAGCGTTGGCGAGGGGTTTAATTCACCCCTCCACTTT.